The 10 T cell receptor beta chains below come from one sample, sequenced in a study of cytomegalovirus exposure and HLA in healthy donors. The PCR ran on 60 Vbeta and 13 Jbeta primers. The repertoire was sequenced with immunoSEQ multiplex PCR; TCRdb's copy has only in-frame clones and lacks some. The sample has about 140,000 clones, around three quarters seen once. Input material: PBMCs. These receptors all stem from a middle-aged man in good health and CMV-seropositive.

Only a few counts were recorded for this clone. This chain connects TRBV2 to TRBJ2-4; D is perhaps TRBD2 (6 bases). This CDR3 is 15 amino acids long. Germline loops: CDR1 SNHLY, CDR2 FYNNEI. Trimming took off 2 bases at V and 2 bases at J, with 10 bases between the two ends. The CDR3 nucleotides are TGTGCCAGCAGTGAATGGGGGGTTCCCAAAAACATTCAGTACTTC. It codes for CASSEWGVPKNIQYF.

The chain is built from TRBV11-3 and TRBJ1-1, with TRBD1 matching over 9 bases. V shed 1 base, J shed 6 bases, and the junction held 3 bases outside the gene matches. The length of the CDR3 is 14 residues. CDR1 is SGHNT and CDR2 is YENEEA in the germline V gene. The CDR3 sequence is CASSLGGTGPEAFF. CDR3 DNA sequence: TGTGCCAGCAGCTTAGGAGGGACAGGGCCTGAAGCTTTCTTT.

This clone appeared a single time. The V and J genes are TRBV5-1 and TRBJ2-5; D is perhaps TRBD1 (6 bases). CDR1 is SGHRS and CDR2 is YFSETQ in the germline V gene. V gave up 0 bases and J gave up 3 bases, with 6 bases separating them. CDR3 length equals 13 residues. As DNA, the CDR3 is TGCGCCAGCAGCTTGGGGACAGAAGAGACCCAGTACTTC. This sequence encodes CASSLGTEETQYF.

The V call is TRBV29-1, the J call TRBJ2-5; possible D gene TRBD1, 6 bases. The last part of the DNA fits TRBJ2-7 better; the J call may be wrong. Germline V gives CDR1 SQVTM, CDR2 ANQGSEA. This CDR3 contains 16 residues. CDR3 protein: CSVDGVTGQSSYEQYF. In nucleotides, the CDR3 is TGCAGCGTTGATGGGGTCACAGGGCAGAGCTCCTACGAGCAGTACTTC.

V usage is TRBV28 and J usage is TRBJ1-3; D not resolved. The CDR3 runs 12 residues. The germline V and J ends were trimmed by 2 bases and 4 bases, with 3 bases remaining between them. Germline values: CDR1 MDHEN, CDR2 SYDVKM. The CDR3 reads CASSLGGNTIYF. The CDR3 DNA reads as TGTGCCAGCAGTTTAGGCGGAAACACCATATATTTT. Complete variable domain (other parts from reference TRBV28 and TRBJ1-3): DVKVTQSSRYLVKRTGEKVFLECVQDMDHENMFWYRQDPGLGLRLIYFSYDVKMKEKGDIPEGYSVSREKKERFSLILESASTNQTSMYLCASSLGGNTIYFGEGSWLTVV.

This rearrangement joins TRBV11-3 to TRBJ2-2; 14 bases match TRBD2. The trim removed 4 bases at V and 4 bases at J, leaving 2 bases unmatched. Germline V gene lookup returns CDR1 SGHNT and CDR2 YENEEA. This CDR3 spans 16 amino acids. CDR3 loop: CASSSGLAGGTGELFF. The CDR3, as DNA: TGTGCCAGCAGCTCTGGACTAGCGGGAGGCACCGGGGAGCTGTTTTTT. The full variable domain, rest sourced from reference TRBV11-3 and TRBJ2-2, is EAGVVQSPRYKIIEKKQPVAFWCNPISGHNTLYWYLQNLGQGPELLIRYENEEAVDDSQLPKDRFSAERLKGVDSTLKIQPAELGDSAVYLCASSSGLAGGTGELFFGEGSRLTVL.

The chain joins TRBV27 to TRBJ2-2, with 7 bases that match TRBD1. J gave up 0 bases and V 6 bases, and 4 bases lay outside the gene matches. Germline V lookup: CDR1 MNHEY, CDR2 SMNVEV (reference sequence). This CDR3 is built from 15 residues. The CDR3 region is CASRRDRTNTGELFF. As DNA, the CDR3 is TGTGCCAGCAGGAGGGACAGAACGAACACCGGGGAGCTGTTTTTT.

This clone was counted a single time. The chain has TRBV5-6 and TRBJ2-7; possible D gene TRBD1, 5 bases. Germline V gene sequence: CDR1 SGHDT, CDR2 YYEEEE. The CDR3 length is 17 residues. V lost 3 bases to trimming and J lost 0 bases, with 19 bases between them. The CDR3 is CASSSKGRGLSSYEQYF. CDR3 bases: TGTGCCAGCAGCTCAAAGGGAAGGGGCCTGAGCTCCTACGAGCAGTACTTC.

V and J are TRBV4-1 and TRBJ2-7, with a tentative D call TRBD1 (6 bases). Germline CDR1 reads MGHRA; CDR2 reads YSYEKL. Trimming took 0 bases from V and 3 from J, leaving 12 bases between them. This CDR3 contains 15 residues. In nucleotides, the CDR3 is TGCGCCAGCAGCCAAGATATGACAGGAGACTACGAGCAGTACTTC. Its translation: CASSQDMTGDYEQYF.

This sequence joins TRBV4-2 and TRBJ2-1; 14 nucleotides match TRBD2. Trimming at V came to 2 bases and at J to 9 bases, leaving 6 bases not matched to a gene. Germline V gene data show CDR1 as LGHNA and CDR2 as YNFKEQ. The CDR3 consists of 16 residues. The CDR3 sequence: CASSQTGLAGGGEQFF. In DNA, the CDR3 is TGTGCCAGCAGCCAAACCGGACTAGCGGGAGGAGGTGAGCAGTTCTTC.